This T cell receptor beta chain was sequenced during a study of T cell responses to AZD1222 COVID-19 vaccine. The germline gives CDR1 MNHNS, CDR2 SASEGT. Trimming left V 1 base short and J 10 bases short, with 17 bases between. The CDR3 sequence is 16 residues long. The table came from immunoSEQ multiplex PCR; TCRdb's copy has only in-frame clones and leaves some out. The data show some 150,000 clones, 85% to 95% seen once. The gene calls are TRBV6-1 and TRBJ1-6, with D possibly TRBD1 on 5 matching bases. The origin of this receptor is an adult in good health. The material was peripheral blood, obtained on day 0 of AZD1222 vaccination. For the CDR3, the DNA is TGTGCCAGCAGTGAAGGTCTAGGGGCGAGAGGGTCACCCCTCCACTTT. Its protein is CASSEGLGARGSPLHF.